These T cell receptor beta chains were read from a single sample in a study of human T cells and chemical hapten exposure. TCRdb processed the RACE reads anew with MiXCR; each CDR3 protein has one entry. Here the sample spans about 54,000 distinct CDR3 sequences, over 9.5% being singletons. The sequencing used whole blood, collected in connection with sensitization to the hapten diphenylcyclopropenone (DPC). The receptors were gathered from a woman between 50 and 59 years old with alopecia areata. Some clones in this sample may be carry-over from other donors' samples. Both conserved end residues are part of each CDR3. The D gene is left open where the match is weak. Only part of the rows carry a size: once, few, many, or a class if the clone is expanded.

size: -
V: TRBV28
D: -
J: TRBJ2-3
CDR3: CASSPEYSTDTQYF
DNA: TGTGCCAGCAGTCCCGAGTATAGCACAGATACGCAGTATTTT

size: -
V: TRBV3-1
D: -
J: TRBJ2-4
CDR3: CASSPAGINSKNIQYF
DNA: TGTGCCAGCAGCCCGGCTGGGATTAATTCCAAAAACATTCAGTACTTC

size: few
V: TRBV29-1
D: -
J: TRBJ2-3
CDR3: CSVEEPGPDTQYF
DNA: TGCAGCGTTGAAGAACCGGGGCCAGATACGCAGTATTTT

size: many
V: TRBV24-1
D: TRBD1
J: TRBJ2-5
CDR3: CATSGPGTGGETQYF
DNA: TGTGCCACCAGTGGACCCGGGACAGGGGGCGAGACCCAGTACTTC

size: many
V: TRBV20-1
D: TRBD2
J: TRBJ2-5
CDR3: CSAVPTSGSNQETQYF
DNA: TGCAGTGCCGTGCCGACTAGCGGGAGTAACCAAGAGACCCAGTACTTC

size: -
V: TRBV2
D: TRBD1
J: TRBJ1-3
CDR3: CASSARDRNSGNTIYF
DNA: TGTGCCAGCAGTGCTCGGGACAGAAACTCTGGAAACACCATATATTTT

size: few
V: TRBV9
D: TRBD1
J: TRBJ1-2
CDR3: CASSVDYRGLNSNYGYTF
DNA: TGTGCCAGCAGCGTAGATTACAGGGGGCTAAATTCGAACTATGGCTACACCTTC

size: -
V: TRBV3-1
D: -
J: TRBJ2-7
CDR3: CASSQGAREQYF
DNA: TGTGCCAGCAGCCAGGGGGCGAGGGAGCAGTACTTC

size: -
V: TRBV6-1
D: -
J: TRBJ1-2
CDR3: CASSERGYTF
DNA: TGTGCCAGCAGTGAGCGTGGCTACACCTTC

size: -
V: TRBV4-3
D: -
J: TRBJ2-2
CDR3: CASSQDYLSAVGELFF
DNA: TGCGCCAGCAGCCAAGATTACCTCTCTGCGGTGGGGGAGCTGTTTTTT

size: few
V: TRBV4-1
D: -
J: TRBJ1-5
CDR3: CASSLGTERAYQPQHF
DNA: TGCGCCAGCAGCCTGGGGACGGAGCGCGCATATCAGCCCCAGCATTTT

size: many
V: TRBV18
D: -
J: TRBJ2-1
CDR3: CASSPPTESTYNEQFF
DNA: TGTGCCAGCTCACCACCGACGGAGTCCACCTACAATGAGCAGTTCTTC

size: many
V: TRBV10-3
D: -
J: TRBJ1-5
CDR3: CAISGDNQPQHF
DNA: TGTGCCATCAGTGGGGACAATCAGCCCCAGCATTTT

size: -
V: TRBV5-1
D: -
J: TRBJ2-2
CDR3: CASSYYGRTNTGELFF
DNA: TGCGCCAGCAGCTATTACGGACGGACGAACACCGGGGAGCTGTTTTTT

size: many
V: TRBV6-2/TRBV6-3
D: TRBD1
J: TRBJ1-5
CDR3: CASSWTGTVDQPQHF
DNA: TGTGCCAGCAGTTGGACAGGGACGGTAGATCAGCCCCAGCATTTT

size: many
V: TRBV7-2
D: -
J: TRBJ1-1
CDR3: CASSLVAEIEAFF
DNA: TGTGCCAGCAGCTTAGTTGCGGAGATTGAAGCTTTCTTT

size: many
V: TRBV10-3
D: -
J: TRBJ2-5
CDR3: CAISETAYQETQYF
DNA: TGTGCCATCAGTGAGACGGCGTACCAAGAGACCCAGTACTTC

size: many
V: TRBV5-4
D: -
J: TRBJ1-6
CDR3: CASRPDYNSPLHF
DNA: TGTGCCAGCAGACCAGACTACAATTCACCCCTCCACTTT

size: -
V: TRBV6-5
D: -
J: TRBJ1-2
CDR3: CASSYPDGDFGGYTF
DNA: TGTGCCAGCAGTTACCCGGACGGGGATTTTGGGGGCTACACCTTC

size: -
V: TRBV6-2/TRBV6-3
D: -
J: TRBJ1-1
CDR3: CASSYEAGKGTEAFF
DNA: TGTGCCAGCAGTTACGAGGCAGGGAAGGGTACTGAAGCTTTCTTT

size: many
V: TRBV7-9
D: TRBD1
J: TRBJ1-1
CDR3: CASGETGEAFF
DNA: TGTGCCAGCGGGGAAACAGGGGAGGCTTTCTTT

size: many
V: TRBV28
D: -
J: TRBJ1-1
CDR3: CASSRQFQAFF
DNA: TGTGCCAGCAGCCGACAGTTCCAGGCTTTCTTT

size: once
V: TRBV6-6
D: TRBD2
J: TRBJ2-7
CDR3: CASSYSFGRGATYEQYF
DNA: TGTGCCAGCAGTTACTCGTTTGGGCGGGGGGCGACCTACGAGCAGTACTTC

size: many
V: TRBV27
D: -
J: TRBJ2-5
CDR3: CASSLQGSQETQYF
DNA: TGTGCCAGCAGTTTACAGGGTTCGCAAGAGACCCAGTACTTC

size: few
V: TRBV24-1
D: -
J: TRBJ2-5
CDR3: CATSDRLRGQETQYF
DNA: TGTGCCACCAGTGACAGACTCCGGGGCCAAGAGACCCAGTACTTC

size: many
V: TRBV20-1
D: TRBD2
J: TRBJ2-1
CDR3: CSARYSGDRYNEQFF
DNA: TGCAGTGCTAGATATAGCGGGGACCGATACAATGAGCAGTTCTTC

size: few
V: TRBV29-1
D: TRBD1
J: TRBJ1-1
CDR3: CSVCGQGGVRTEAFF
DNA: TGCAGCGTTTGCGGACAGGGGGGAGTGAGGACTGAAGCTTTCTTT

size: -
V: TRBV18
D: -
J: TRBJ1-5
CDR3: CASSPNSAGVLSYSNQPQHF
DNA: TGTGCCAGCTCACCAAACTCGGCAGGAGTGCTATCCTATAGCAATCAGCCCCAGCATTTT

size: -
V: TRBV18
D: TRBD1
J: TRBJ2-7
CDR3: CASSPTGAYEQYF
DNA: TGTGCCAGCTCACCAACAGGGGCCTACGAGCAGTACTTC

size: -
V: TRBV18
D: -
J: TRBJ2-6
CDR3: CASSPPGRANSGANVLTF
DNA: TGTGCCAGCTCACCACCGGGCCGGGCGAACTCTGGGGCCAACGTCCTGACTTTC

size: many
V: TRBV11-2
D: -
J: TRBJ1-1
CDR3: CASRSAGGTEAFF
DNA: TGTGCCAGCAGATCCGCTGGGGGAACTGAAGCTTTCTTT

size: -
V: TRBV3-1
D: TRBD1
J: TRBJ1-2
CDR3: CASSNRQGTYGYTF
DNA: TGTGCCAGCAGCAACAGACAGGGAACATATGGCTACACCTTC

size: -
V: TRBV28
D: TRBD2
J: TRBJ2-5
CDR3: CASSLRLAGGGETQYF
DNA: TGTGCCAGCAGTCTTCGACTAGCGGGGGGAGGTGAGACCCAGTACTTC

size: many
V: TRBV11-2
D: -
J: TRBJ1-2
CDR3: CASSLGSGYTF
DNA: TGTGCCAGCAGCTTAGGTTCTGGCTACACCTTC

size: many
V: TRBV12-3/TRBV12-4
D: -
J: TRBJ1-5
CDR3: CASSQYTQPQHF
DNA: TGTGCCAGCAGTCAATATACCCAGCCCCAGCATTTT

size: -
V: TRBV7-8
D: -
J: TRBJ2-1
CDR3: CASSSASGTDEQFF
DNA: TGTGCCAGCAGCTCAGCATCCGGGACTGATGAGCAGTTCTTC

size: many
V: TRBV12-3/TRBV12-4
D: -
J: TRBJ1-1
CDR3: CASSIRQANTEAFF
DNA: TGTGCCAGCAGTATCCGACAGGCTAACACTGAAGCTTTCTTT